This TCR beta chain stems from a study of blood T cell repertoires in COVID-19. How the authors handled the data: It was from reference gene primer amplification that nucleated cell counts were estimated. Sequencing was performed with immunoSEQ multiplex PCR; in TCRdb, only in-frame clones are kept and a portion is missing. V and J calls and clone size are given by that table; D and trimming were obtained from the DNA. The table shows a few hundred thousand clones, with approximately 80% occurring only once. Germline-derived CDR1 and CDR2 are LNHDA and SQIVND (reference sequence). The CDR3 is 16 residues long. Trimming took 3 bases from V and 2 from J, leaving 16 bases between them.

The sequence was collected from a man aged 40-49 years who had recovered from COVID-19. This chain connects TRBV19 to TRBJ1-2; TRBD1 is a possible D gene (6 bases). Sequenced material: peripheral blood. CDR3 residues: CASSIPRGFTNYGYTF. The CDR3 region has the DNA TGTGCCAGTAGTATCCCCAGGGGATTTACCAACTATGGCTACACCTTC.